A single sample gave rise to the 13 T cell receptor beta chains below, sequenced in a study of T cells in localized non-small cell lung cancer. Produced via immunoSEQ multiplex PCR; TCRdb's table is partial and in-frame only. The data contain about 1,500 clones, roughly a quarter of them singletons. This specimen was normal lung tissue next to the tumor, taken before any cancer treatment. The receptors derive from a male donor at least 60 years old with stage I lung adenocarcinoma.

This clone was counted a few times. This sequence joins TRBV6-8 and TRBJ1-1, with D perhaps matching TRBD1 (6 bases). V lost 2 bases and J 4 bases, leaving 17 bases between the germline ends. The V gene's germline CDR1 is MNHGY and CDR2 SAAAGT. This CDR3 is built from 16 residues. This chain's CDR3 is CASSYGGGAGATEAFF. The CDR3 region has the DNA TGTGCCAGCAGTTACGGGGGGGGCGCTGGGGCCACTGAAGCTTTCTTT.

This chain links TRBV11-3 with TRBJ1-1; 7 nucleotides line up with TRBD1. V dropped 5 bases and J dropped 4; count of bases not matched to a gene: 10. Germline V gene sequence: CDR1 SGHNT, CDR2 YENEEA. CDR3 size: 15 residues. CDR3 DNA sequence: TGTGCCAGCAGCGAAGGACAGGCCCATACCACTGAAGCTTTCTTT. The encoded protein is CASSEGQAHTTEAFF.

The CDR3 bases are TGTGCCAGCTCAGCCCCTAGCGGGGGGGCCTCTGAGCAGTTCTTC. This translates into CASSAPSGGASEQFF. This chain connects TRBV18 to TRBJ2-1; 12 positions agree with TRBD2. Germline V gene data show CDR1 as KGHSH and CDR2 as LQKENI. This CDR3 is 15 amino acids long. V lost 5 bases to trimming and J lost 9 bases; unmatched junction nucleotides: 8.

This clone was seen a handful of times. The chain joins TRBV11-3 to TRBJ2-7; unclear D gene. V dropped 1 base and J dropped 6 bases, with 13 bases sitting between them. CDR1 is SGHNT, CDR2 YENEEA, per germline. The CDR3 extends over 14 amino acids. The CDR3 is CASSLGLRPSEQYF. The DNA of the CDR3 is TGTGCCAGCAGCTTAGGCCTAAGGCCCTCCGAGCAGTACTTC. Looking up the rest from reference TRBV11-3 and TRBJ2-7 gives the full variable domain: EAGVVQSPRYKIIEKKQPVAFWCNPISGHNTLYWYLQNLGQGPELLIRYENEEAVDDSQLPKDRFSAERLKGVDSTLKIQPAELGDSAVYLCASSLGLRPSEQYFGPGTRLTVT.

This chain joins TRBV15 and TRBJ2-7; D remains unclear. The CDR3 consists of 14 residues. The V end lost 3 bases, the J end lost 2 bases, and 11 bases lay between the germline ends. Looked up from germline, CDR1 is LNHNV and CDR2 is YYDKDF (reference sequence). The CDR3 spells CATSRETPPYEQYF. In DNA form, the CDR3 reads TGTGCCACCAGCAGGGAGACACCTCCCTACGAGCAGTACTTC.

This sequence joins TRBV5-1 and TRBJ1-2; 7 nucleotides line up with TRBD1. The CDR3 has 14 residues. Unmatched junction bases numbered 3, after V lost 0 bases and J lost 4 bases. CDR1 is SGHRS, CDR2 YFSETQ, per germline. CDR3 sequence (DNA): TGCGCCAGCAGCTTGGGGGACAGAACCTATGGCTACACCTTC. Translating gives CASSLGDRTYGYTF.

This clone was counted a few times. V gene TRBV30 combines with J gene TRBJ1-1; D perhaps matches TRBD1 (6 bases). From germline, CDR1 is GTSNPN and CDR2 SVGIG (reference sequence). The CDR3 length is 12 residues. Trimming pared 7 bases from V and 2 bases from J, leaving 11 bases between. The CDR3 loop reads CAYGQLNTEAFF. Written as DNA, the CDR3 is TGTGCCTACGGACAGCTAAACACTGAAGCTTTCTTT.

Only a few counts were recorded for this clone. This chain links TRBV6-8 with TRBJ1-2; 7 bases match TRBD1. The CDR3 length is 15 residues. CDR1 is MNHGY, CDR2 SAAAGT, per germline. Losses at the gene ends were 2 bases for V and 2 bases for J; bases not matched to a gene: 5. The CDR3 coding sequence is TGTGCCAGCAGTTACACGACAGGGACAAACTATGGCTACACCTTC. The encoded protein is CASSYTTGTNYGYTF.

The V gene is TRBV30, the J gene TRBJ2-7; TRBD1 might be the D (6 bases). The V end was cut by 3 bases, the J end by 0 bases, with 9 bases between. The CDR3 loop spans 13 amino acids. Germline assignment: CDR1 GTSNPN and CDR2 SVGIG (reference sequence). This chain's CDR3 is CAWSSGASYEQYF. DNA for the CDR3: TGTGCCTGGAGCTCAGGGGCCTCCTACGAGCAGTACTTC.

This chain connects TRBV10-2 to TRBJ1-4; the match to TRBD1 covers 9 bases. Germline lookup yields CDR1 WSHSY and CDR2 SAAADI. CDR3 length equals 16 residues. Trimming cost V 5 bases and J 4 bases; bases outside gene matches: 8. The chain's CDR3 is CASSPPPGQGNEKLFF. CDR3 DNA: TGCGCCAGCAGTCCGCCCCCGGGACAGGGTAATGAAAAACTGTTTTTT.

This clone has just a few counts. The rearrangement links TRBV2 to TRBJ2-5; D perhaps matches TRBD1 (5 bases). Trimming left V 4 bases short and J 1 base short, with 10 bases between. The CDR3 covers 14 residues. Germline V gene data show CDR1 as SNHLY and CDR2 as FYNNEI. The CDR3 region is CASSAQDPQETQYF. The CDR3 bases are TGTGCCAGCAGTGCACAGGACCCCCAAGAGACCCAGTACTTC.

This clone was counted a few times. J is TRBJ1-2 and V is TRBV6-8, with no clear D. CDR3 size: 12 residues. The V gene lost 5 bases and the J gene lost 5 bases, with 9 bases spanning the gap. The germline gives CDR1 MNHGY, CDR2 SAAAGT. In DNA, the CDR3 is TGTGCCAGCAGTCCGGGTTGGTATGGCTACACCTTC. Translation gives CASSPGWYGYTF.

The gene calls are TRBV5-1 and TRBJ1-3, with TRBD1 as a possible D gene (6 bases). This CDR3 is built from 17 residues. V lost 3 bases, J lost 0 bases, and 16 bases lay in between. CDR1 is SGHRS, CDR2 YFSETQ, per germline. Here the CDR3 reads CASSWGGGLSSGNTIYF. DNA of the CDR3: TGCGCCAGCAGCTGGGGAGGGGGGTTGAGCTCTGGAAACACCATATATTTT.